The T cell receptor (beta chain) under discussion was sequenced for a study of lymphopenia after photon versus proton radiotherapy. With respect to this clone: Its specificity is unknown.

CDR1 is MNHEY, CDR2 SMNVEV, per germline (reference sequence). The CDR3 totals 13 residues. With 5 bases removed from V and 7 bases from J, the gap between germline ends came to 9 bases. Study-wide results and limits: A bigger post-nadir fall in TCR diversity correlated inversely with survival time in deceased patients. After lymphocyte nadir, photon-treated repertoires showed oligoclonal expansion, especially CD8+ Temra. Proton therapy kept repertoires fairly stable, unlike photons, which gained effector/memory cells.

Libraries were prepared by immunoSEQ multiplex PCR; TCRdb keeps only in-frame clonotypes and omits some of them. The table records tens of thousands of clones, about 89% of them present only once. The J gene is TRBJ1-6, the V gene TRBV27; no reliable D call. The sample here was peripheral blood, taken from a patient treated with proton-based radiotherapy. This clonotype was obtained from a man older than 75 with esophageal cancer. CDR3 nucleotides: TGTGCCAGCAGTGGGGTTCTCAATTCACCCCTCCACTTT. Translated: CASSGVLNSPLHF.